This T cell receptor (beta chain) appears in the sequencing data of a study of PD-1 blockade in classical Hodgkin lymphoma. Study-wide results and caveats: Reasons behind the repertoire differences stay unclear, perhaps disease activity or earlier therapy. The authors excluded patients who started nivolumab under 1 year after ASCT.

Data came from immunoSEQ multiplex PCR; TCRdb stores just in-frame clones and leaves some out. The table lists about 19,000 clones, around 90% of them singletons. Worth noting for this clone: Antigen: not known.

Trimming removed 5 bases from V and 5 bases from J; junction bases left unmatched: 5. The germline CDR1 and CDR2 sequences are MDHEN and SYDVKM. There are 14 residues in the CDR3. The time point was: cycle 4 day 1 (C4D1), after 5 to 7 weeks of nivolumab. Patients all relapsed after autologous stem cell transplantation, and there was variation in brentuximab vedotin exposure. Negative selection with magnets was how CD8+ T cells were isolated from the thawed PBMCs. The sample was CD8+ T cells from blood, taken before the fourth cycle of nivolumab. The receptor was derived from a human donor with classical Hodgkin lymphoma. The chain links TRBV28 to TRBJ2-5; the match to TRBD1 covers 10 bases. CDR3 amino acids: CASSETGGLETQYF. CDR3 sequence (DNA): TGTGCCAGCAGTGAGACAGGGGGCTTGGAGACCCAGTACTTC.